Each of the 19 T cell receptor beta chains below was sequenced from the same sample in a study of CD8 T cells in ankylosing spondylitis. Study results and limitations: Seven to nine highly homologous variants formed a TCR beta motif that appeared characteristic of ankylosing spondylitis blood.

One entry per CDR3 protein, called by TCRdb with MiXCR from the 5' RACE reads. In the table there are about 800,000 distinct CDR3 sequences, over 9.5% of which are singletons. Their specific antigens are unknown. Source material: blood, either unsorted or a sorted T cell fraction (not recorded which). The origin of the receptors is a male donor with ankylosing spondylitis.

The chain has TRBV5-6 and TRBJ1-4; weak D call: TRBD1 (5 bases). The ends were cut back, 0 bases at V and 8 bases at J, with 14 bases in the middle. CDR1 is SGHDT, CDR2 YYEEEE, per germline. The CDR3 extends over 15 amino acids. Here the CDR3 DNA reads TGTGCCAGCAGCTTGGATAGGGGCTTAAGGGAAAAACTGTTTTTT. This gives the protein CASSLDRGLREKLFF.

This clonotype was detected only a few times. The chain carries TRBV6-2 or TRBV6-3 and TRBJ2-4; 9 bases fit TRBD1. Germline V gene data show CDR1 as MNHEY and CDR2 as SVGEGT. V shed 5 bases, J shed 3 bases, and the junction held 8 bases outside the gene matches. This CDR3 has 16 residues. CDR3 protein: CASSPRRTGDKNIQYF. The DNA for the CDR3 is TGTGCCAGCAGTCCCAGACGGACAGGGGACAAAAACATTCAGTACTTC.

This clonotype occurred many times. This chain links TRBV5-1 with TRBJ1-2, with unresolved D. The V and J ends lost 3 bases and 3 bases respectively, with 21 bases between them. This CDR3 spans 17 amino acids. Germline V CDR1 and CDR2: SGHRS, YFSETQ. CDR3 in DNA: TGCGCCAGCAGCTCCGGTTGGACGGGGATCGTCGACTATGGCTACACCTTC. It codes for CASSSGWTGIVDYGYTF.

In this sample, this clonotype turned up a few times. The chain is built from TRBV5-1 and TRBJ2-1; 11 positions match TRBD2. The CDR3 loop spans 17 amino acids. Germline assignment: CDR1 SGHRS and CDR2 YFSETQ. Trimming cost V 4 bases and J 0 bases; bases outside gene matches: 6. The CDR3 loop reads CASSGGLAALSYNEQFF. The CDR3 DNA reads as TGCGCCAGCAGCGGGGGACTAGCGGCCCTCTCCTACAATGAGCAGTTCTTC. The whole variable domain, remainder taken from reference TRBV5-1 and TRBJ2-1, is KAGVTQTPRYLIKTRGQQVTLSCSPISGHRSVSWYQQTPGQGLQFLFEYFSETQRNKGNFPGRFSGRQFSNSRSEMNVSTLELGDSALYLCASSGGLAALSYNEQFFGPGTRLTVL.

This clonotype was seen a handful of times. V usage is TRBV20-1 and J usage is TRBJ2-7; D unclear. Deletions cut 5 bases from V and 2 bases from J, with 13 bases between. Per the germline V gene, CDR1 is DFQATT and CDR2 is SNEGSKA (reference sequence). The CDR3 spans 13 residues. The CDR3 loop reads CSAQKWSPYEQYF. In DNA form, the CDR3 reads TGCAGTGCTCAAAAGTGGAGCCCCTACGAGCAGTACTTC.

Only a few counts were recorded for this clonotype. The rearrangement joins TRBV29-1 to TRBJ1-4, with unresolved D. Trimming removed 3 bases from V and 3 bases from J, with 8 bases in between. Germline V lookup: CDR1 SQVTM, CDR2 ANQGSEA. This CDR3 contains 13 residues. Written as DNA, the CDR3 is TGCAGCGTTGACGAGGGCCCTAATGAAAAACTGTTTTTT. Translation gives CSVDEGPNEKLFF.

J is TRBJ1-1 and V is TRBV12-3 or TRBV12-4, with 7 nucleotides matching TRBD1. With V trimmed by 5 bases and J by 3 bases, 9 bases remained unmatched. This CDR3 contains 15 residues. CDR3 residues: CASSLQGSLYTEAFF. In DNA form, the CDR3 reads TGTGCCAGCAGTCTACAGGGGTCTCTGTACACTGAAGCTTTCTTT.

This clonotype has a handful of counts. The chain uses TRBV9 and TRBJ1-6; D is unclear. CDR1 is SGDLS, CDR2 YYNGEE, per germline. The CDR3 has 15 amino acids. The V end lost 0 bases, the J end lost 1 base, and 5 bases lay between the germline ends. The CDR3 sequence: CASSVGGSYNSPLHF. The CDR3 coding sequence is TGTGCCAGCAGCGTAGGAGGGTCCTATAATTCACCCCTCCACTTT.

The chain links TRBV4-2 to TRBJ2-1; no definite D call. Trimming cost V 0 bases and J 9 bases, with 12 bases left between them. This CDR3 comprises 14 residues. CDR1 is LGHNA and CDR2 is YNFKEQ in the germline V gene. CDR3 in amino acids: CASSQDRSGREQFF. The CDR3 coding sequence is TGTGCCAGCAGCCAAGATCGCTCAGGCCGTGAGCAGTTCTTC.

This clonotype was observed at least ten times. The chain's CDR3 is CSAYTPSQPQHF. The CDR3, as DNA: TGCAGTGCCTATACCCCTAGTCAGCCCCAGCATTTT. The genes are TRBV20-1 and TRBJ1-5; D is undetermined. Germline assignment: CDR1 DFQATT and CDR2 SNEGSKA (reference sequence). Deletions cut 6 bases from V and 6 bases from J, with 12 bases between. The CDR3 has 12 residues.

Regarding this clonotype: This may stem from a read error, because a much larger clone lies one nucleotide away. The rearrangement links TRBV7-2 to TRBJ2-3, with a tentative D call TRBD1 (5 bases). This CDR3 is 15 amino acids long. CDR1 and CDR2 (germline): SGHTA, FQGNSA. CDR3 bases: TGTGTCAGCAGCTTTCTTGGGGCCGACACAGATACGCAGTATTTT. It is translated as CVSSFLGADTDTQYF. Using reference TRBV7-2 and TRBJ2-3 for the parts outside the CDR3, the full variable domain is GAGVSQSPSNKVTEKGKDVELRCDPISGHTALYWYRQSLGQGLEFLIYFQGNSAPDKSGLPSDRFSAERTGGSVSTLTIQRTQQEDSAVYLCVSSFLGADTDTQYFGPGTRLTVL.

There are a few counts of this clonotype. The chain combines TRBV20-1 with TRBJ2-1; 12 nucleotides align to TRBD2. Germline CDR1 is DFQATT and CDR2 is SNEGSKA (reference sequence). This CDR3 has 14 amino acids. Trimming removed 8 bases from V and 4 bases from J; junction bases left unmatched: 6. CDR3 DNA: TGCAGTTTTGGACTAGCGGGACCTTACAATGAGCAGTTCTTC. Its protein product is CSFGLAGPYNEQFF.

The CDR3 nucleotides are TGTGCCAGCAGTTTCTCCAGGAGGGGTCGGGGGGAGACCCAGTACTTC. Translated: CASSFSRRGRGETQYF. The genes are TRBV27 and TRBJ2-5, with D possibly matching TRBD2 (6 bases). The CDR3 has 16 residues. The germline V gene has CDR1 MNHEY and CDR2 SMNVEV (reference sequence). The V end was cut by 3 bases, the J end by 5 bases, with 19 bases between.

The DNA for the CDR3 is TGCGCCAGCAGCTTGGACGTAGGGCGGGAGGGCCTGGTCAGTGAGCAGTTCTTC. Protein product: CASSLDVGREGLVSEQFF. The chain uses TRBV5-1 and TRBJ2-1; 9 bases are a match to TRBD2. The CDR3 is made up of 18 amino acids. Germline V lookup: CDR1 SGHRS, CDR2 YFSETQ. After removal of 0 bases from V and 9 bases from J, the junction contained 16 bases not matched to a gene.

This clonotype was seen a handful of times. This sequence joins TRBV11-2 and TRBJ2-2; 9 bases line up with TRBD1. The junction had 6 bases not matched to a gene; V was cut back by 2 bases and J by 5 bases. This CDR3 spans 16 amino acids. Germline V gene sequence: CDR1 SGHAT, CDR2 FQNNGV. CDR3 bases: TGTGCCAGCAGCTTACCGACAGGGGGGATTACCGGGGAGCTGTTTTTT. The encoded protein is CASSLPTGGITGELFF.

This clonotype was seen a handful of times. This chain joins TRBV24-1 and TRBJ2-1; weak D call: TRBD1 (5 bases). The germline V gene encodes CDR1 KGHDR and CDR2 SFDVKD. This CDR3 has 12 residues. Trimming stripped 6 bases from V and 8 bases from J, with 10 bases between. CDR3: CATSRTGHEQFF. CDR3 coding DNA: TGTGCCACCAGTCGTACAGGACATGAGCAGTTCTTC.

This clonotype has a handful of counts. The chain links TRBV6-1 to TRBJ2-7, with 7 bases that match TRBD2. The germline V gene encodes CDR1 MNHNS and CDR2 SASEGT. There are 13 residues in the CDR3. Germline trimming cut 2 bases from V and 5 bases from J; bases unmatched to any gene: 3. CDR3 nucleotide sequence: TGTGCCAGCAGTGAATTGGGGAGGGACGAGCAGTACTTC. This gives the protein CASSELGRDEQYF.

The rearrangement joins TRBV7-8 to TRBJ2-1; D call uncertain. Trimming stripped 5 bases from V and 7 bases from J, with 15 bases between. Germline loops: CDR1 SGHVS, CDR2 FQNEAQ. The CDR3 length is 14 residues. This chain's CDR3 is CASSQTEIRNEQFF. Written as DNA, the CDR3 is TGTGCCAGCAGCCAAACTGAGATTCGGAATGAGCAGTTCTTC.

This clonotype was detected ten times or more. This chain joins TRBV6-1 and TRBJ1-1, with TRBD1 as a possible D gene (5 bases). V lost 4 bases and J 7 bases, leaving 16 bases between the germline ends. Germline CDR1 MNHNS, CDR2 SASEGT. The CDR3 consists of 14 residues. The CDR3 spells CASSAQGSGGEAFF. Written as DNA, the CDR3 is TGTGCCAGCAGTGCTCAGGGTTCCGGAGGTGAAGCTTTCTTT.